The 7 T cell receptor beta chains listed next were all sequenced from one sample in a study of T-cell reconstitution after alpha-beta-depleted transplantation in children. The authors prepared the TCRbeta library with unique molecular identifiers. Each CDR3 protein is one row after TCRdb ran MiXCR on the PCR reads. The sample consists of around 76,000 distinct CDR3 sequences, 15% to 20% of them appearing once. Source: PBMCs, mostly from graft donor cells, taken 360 days after TCRalphabeta/CD19-depleted stem cell transplant. The receptor source for this set is a male patient between 2 and 10 years old who had a stem cell transplant for acute lymphoblastic leukemia, so the T cells may come from the graft donor.

As DNA, the CDR3 is TGCGCCAGCAGCCGAGGTCCATACAATGAGCAGTTCTTC. It is translated as CASSRGPYNEQFF. This chain links TRBV4-1 with TRBJ2-1; D unresolved. Germline CDR1 reads MGHRA; CDR2 reads YSYEKL. Trimming removed 4 bases from V and 4 bases from J, with 8 bases in between. The CDR3 sequence is 13 residues long.

The rearrangement uses TRBV12-3 or TRBV12-4 and TRBJ2-7; 7 nucleotides line up with TRBD1. The CDR3 spans 13 residues. The ends lost 6 bases at V and 3 bases at J; junction bases unmatched: 5. The CDR3 nucleotides are TGTGCCAGCAGAAGGACAGGAGTCTACGAGCAGTACTTC. This translates into CASRRTGVYEQYF.

The chain recombines TRBV24-1 with TRBJ1-2, with D possibly being TRBD1 (5 bases). Trimming shortened V by 4 bases and J by 2 bases, and 10 bases separated the two germline ends. The CDR3 extends over 14 amino acids. Germline CDR1 and CDR2: KGHDR and SFDVKD. In DNA, the CDR3 is TGTGCCACCAGTGACCCGGGACGAAACTATGGCTACACCTTC. This translates into CATSDPGRNYGYTF.

This clonotype was observed a handful of times. This rearrangement joins TRBV6-1 to TRBJ2-7, with D possibly matching TRBD2 (6 bases). V shed 6 bases and J shed 2 bases, with 17 bases lying between them. Germline values: CDR1 MNHNS, CDR2 SASEGT. The CDR3 is made up of 15 amino acids. DNA of the CDR3: TGTGCCAGCAGCCCGACGGATCCTAGCGCCTACGAGCAGTACTTC. Translation gives CASSPTDPSAYEQYF.

This clonotype was detected only a few times. The chain is built from TRBV4-2 and TRBJ2-3, with 10 bases fitting TRBD2. In germline, CDR1 is LGHNA, CDR2 YNFKEQ. The J segment lost 3 bases and the V segment lost 0 bases, leaving 6 bases of the junction unmatched. This CDR3 has 17 amino acids. CDR3 sequence: CASSQDVWTSGTDTQYF. In DNA, the CDR3 is TGTGCCAGCAGCCAAGATGTGTGGACTAGCGGTACAGATACGCAGTATTTT.

This clonotype was detected a few times. This chain connects TRBV18 to TRBJ2-7; possibly TRBD1 or TRBD2 for D (5 bases each). Germline V gene lookup returns CDR1 KGHSH and CDR2 LQKENI. This CDR3 region has 13 residues. Between the trimmed V and J ends, which lost 0 bases and 2 bases, there was a span of 5 bases. This chain's CDR3 is CASSPPGPYEQYF. The DNA of the CDR3 is TGTGCCAGCTCACCACCGGGACCCTACGAGCAGTACTTC.

This clonotype was seen more than once but under ten times. The V and J genes are TRBV12-3 or TRBV12-4 and TRBJ2-5, with D possibly being TRBD2 (6 bases). Trimming pared 5 bases from V and 5 bases from J, leaving 18 bases between. The CDR3 loop spans 15 amino acids. The CDR3 DNA reads TGTGCCAGCAGTCCCGGGACTCTCGAGCGGGAGACCCAGTACTTC. It yields the protein CASSPGTLERETQYF.